The 5 T cell receptor beta chains listed next were all sequenced from one sample in a study of T cell responses to AZD1222 COVID-19 vaccine. TCRdb's table, derived via immunoSEQ multiplex PCR, lists solely in-frame clones and lacks some. The table has 85,000 to 95,000 clones, over 75% seen once; the top ten hold more than 5%. The sequenced sample was peripheral blood, obtained 28 days after the second AZD1222 dose. All receptors derive from an adult who received the AZD1222 COVID-19 vaccine.

The chain links TRBV7-3 to TRBJ2-2, with 7 positions matching TRBD2. CDR3 length equals 16 residues. V lost 5 bases and J lost 9; bases outside the gene matches: 15. Per the germline V gene, CDR1 is SGHTA and CDR2 is FQGTGA. CDR3 amino acids: CASSRSGTTPRRELFF. CDR3 DNA sequence: TGTGCCAGCAGCCGTTCAGGGACTACGCCCCGCCGGGAGCTGTTTTTT.

V gene TRBV7-9 combines with J gene TRBJ1-2; D ambiguous. The V gene lost 7 bases and the J gene lost 4 bases, with 16 bases spanning the gap. Germline CDR1 and CDR2: SEHNR and FQNEAQ (reference sequence). This CDR3 spans 14 amino acids. The CDR3 here is CASTPVGPLYGYTF. The DNA of the CDR3 is TGTGCCAGCACCCCGGTGGGTCCCCTCTATGGCTACACCTTC.

The gene calls are TRBV9 and TRBJ2-1, with 8 bases identical to TRBD2. Germline CDR1 SGDLS, CDR2 YYNGEE. The J segment lost 6 bases and the V segment lost 3 bases, leaving 11 bases of the junction unmatched. This CDR3 comprises 16 residues. As DNA, the CDR3 is TGTGCCAGCAGCGGATGGCGGGGGGTGGAATTCAATGAGCAGTTCTTC. Encoded protein: CASSGWRGVEFNEQFF.

The J gene is TRBJ2-7, the V gene TRBV27; TRBD1 aligns across 8 bases. The trim removed 2 bases at V and 0 bases at J, leaving 9 bases unmatched. Per the germline V gene, CDR1 is MNHEY and CDR2 is SMNVEV (reference sequence). The CDR3 has 17 residues. This chain's CDR3 is CASSLGGRDRISYEQYF. CDR3 nucleotide sequence: TGTGCCAGCAGTTTAGGAGGTAGGGACAGGATCTCCTACGAGCAGTACTTC.

V usage is TRBV5-8 and J usage is TRBJ1-4; 8 bases match TRBD1. The germline gives CDR1 SGHTS, CDR2 YDEGEE. V was pared by 1 base and J by 8 bases, with 4 bases of the junction left unmatched. CDR3 length: 14 amino acids. CDR3 sequence: CASSLQGAEEKLFF. CDR3 in DNA: TGTGCCAGCAGCTTGCAGGGGGCAGAAGAAAAACTGTTTTTT.